This T cell receptor beta chain was recorded in a study of shared clonotypes between healthy human individuals. The V gene's germline CDR1 is SGHVS and CDR2 FNYEAQ. CDR3 size: 12 residues. The V gene lost 6 bases and the J gene lost 5 bases, with 10 bases spanning the gap. Here immunoSEQ multiplex PCR was the method, and the copy in TCRdb shows in-frame clones only, minus some. Among approximately 510,000 clones listed, 79% were seen once. This TCR came from a woman aged 40-49 years in good health. Some clones in this sample may be carry-over from other donors' samples. The sequenced material came from PBMCs. The chain is built from TRBV7-6 and TRBJ2-5; D not certain. CDR3 amino acids: CASRRHTETQYF. The CDR3 DNA sequence: TGTGCCAGCAGAAGACACACGGAGACCCAGTACTTC.